This T cell receptor beta chain appears in the sequencing data of a study of blood T cell repertoires in COVID-19. The overall study: Material from acute and convalescent COVID-19 was sourced from the United States, Italy and Spain. The analysed material was cDNA or gDNA that came from T cells, B-cell-depleted T cells, or PBMCs.

Authors' analysis steps: By means of reference gene primer amplification, nucleated cell counts were estimated. Produced via immunoSEQ multiplex PCR; TCRdb's table is partial and in-frame only. V, J and clone size are taken as reported in that table, and D and trimming were inferred from the DNA itself. This table has 91,000 or so clones, 80% to 90% appearing once. V gave up 4 bases and J gave up 9 bases; unmatched junction bases: 7. The V gene's germline CDR1 is MGHRA and CDR2 YSYEKL. CDR3 size: 16 residues. The source material was peripheral blood. The chain employs TRBV4-1 and TRBJ2-2; 14 positions match TRBD2. The sequence was collected from a human donor in a cohort sampled during active COVID-19. The CDR3 is CASSPSGTSGRRELFF. In DNA form, the CDR3 reads TGCGCCAGCAGCCCGTCCGGGACTAGCGGGAGAAGGGAGCTGTTTTTT.